The present entry profiles one T cell receptor beta chain with its context. Its antigen is not known. The sample belongs to a study of shared clonotypes between healthy human individuals. The wider study: Each donor's CD8 memory used one plate, CD8 naive two, each CD4 subset three. Notes on the study in general: In having few donors, the study represented limited genetic and exposure-history diversity.

In the naive CD8 group, cells lacked CD45RO and were positively selected for CCR7, so terminally differentiated effector memory CD45RA+ cells were left out. Study donors comprised healthy, HIV-negative adults devoid of recent acute infection or vaccination. V shed 5 bases, J shed 1 base, and the junction held 4 bases outside the gene matches. Germline lookup yields CDR1 MNHEY and CDR2 SVGAGI. This CDR3 is 14 amino acids long. When replicate PCRs were run on sorted subsets, they used about 220 ng DNA, some 30,000 T cell genomes. Produced via immunoSEQ multiplex PCR; TCRdb's table is partial and in-frame only. This sample has 550,000 to 600,000 clones, with roughly 98% found just once.

Sequences were obtained from naive CD8+ T cells sorted from blood. This receptor was taken from a man younger than 45 in good health. The chain employs TRBV6-5 and TRBJ2-5, with 7 bases that match TRBD2. This CDR3 reads CASSSGIPQETQYF. The CDR3 DNA is TGTGCCAGCAGTAGCGGGATACCCCAAGAGACCCAGTACTTC.